The 5 T cell receptor beta chains listed next were all sequenced from one sample in a study of response to subunit inactivated influenza vaccine. TCRdb re-derived calls from the RT-PCR reads in MiXCR, one entry per CDR3 protein. The sample has approximately 700,000 distinct CDR3 sequences, about 15% seen once. Sequenced material: PBMCs from blood, taken about 13 days after vaccination. All receptors derive from a man aged 50 to 59 who received an inactivated influenza vaccine.

The sample holds a few counts of this clonotype. V is TRBV7-9 and J is TRBJ2-1; D is unclear. Looked up from germline, CDR1 is SEHNR and CDR2 is FQNEAQ (reference sequence). Trimming cost V 5 bases and J 3 bases, with 8 bases left between them. The CDR3 is made up of 13 amino acids. CDR3 sequence: CASSAEYYNEQFF. DNA of the CDR3: TGTGCCAGCAGCGCGGAGTACTACAATGAGCAGTTCTTC. The entire variable domain, with the rest obtained from reference TRBV7-9 and TRBJ2-1, is as follows: DTGVSQNPRHKITKRGQNVTFRCDPISEHNRLYWYRQTLGQGPEFLTYFQNEAQLEKSRLLSDRFSAERPKGSFSTLEIQRTEQGDSAMYLCASSAEYYNEQFFGPGTRLTVL.

This clonotype was counted many times. V usage is TRBV11-2 and J usage is TRBJ2-7, with TRBD2 matching 12 bases. V dropped 0 bases and J dropped 5; count of bases not matched to a gene: 5. The CDR3 totals 16 residues. Germline-derived CDR1 and CDR2 are SGHAT and FQNNGV. The CDR3 nucleotides read TGTGCCAGCAGCTTAGATCTAGCGGGGGGGCCAAACGAGCAGTACTTC. Its protein is CASSLDLAGGPNEQYF.

This clonotype showed up just a few times. This sequence joins TRBV20-1 and TRBJ2-3; D not resolved. The germline V gene has CDR1 DFQATT and CDR2 SNEGSKA (reference sequence). The CDR3 runs 14 residues. The V gene lost 2 bases and the J gene lost 0 bases, with 9 bases spanning the gap. CDR3 nucleotide sequence: TGCAGTGCTAGATTGTGGTCTAGCACAGATACGCAGTATTTT. This encodes CSARLWSSTDTQYF.

The chain links TRBV4-3 to TRBJ2-1; D possibly corresponds to TRBD2 (5 bases). The J call could be wrong; TRBJ2-5 is a better fit for the DNA end. Per the germline V gene, CDR1 is LGHNA and CDR2 is YSLEER. This CDR3 comprises 14 residues. CDR3 in amino acids: CASSQQDRRGPQYF. Written as DNA, the CDR3 is TGCGCCAGCAGCCAACAGGACCGTCGGGGTCCCCAGTACTTC.

This clonotype turned up a few times. The V call is TRBV7-8, the J call TRBJ2-5; the D gene could be TRBD1 or TRBD2 (5 bases each). Trimming took off 4 bases at V and 2 bases at J, with 14 bases between the two ends. The germline V gene has CDR1 SGHVS and CDR2 FQNEAQ. The CDR3 loop spans 15 amino acids. The CDR3 here is CASSYNSGPQETQYF. CDR3 in DNA: TGTGCCAGCAGCTATAACTCGGGACCTCAAGAGACCCAGTACTTC.